Described below is a single TCR beta chain sequence and its context. Its antigen is unidentified. Autoimmune disease history or systemic immunosuppression meant exclusion. This record belongs to a study of OX40 agonist ivuxolimab in advanced cancers. Overall study: Partial responses occurred in three patients (one hepatocellular carcinoma, two cutaneous melanoma). The study's findings and limits: A proportion of nonresponders additionally exhibited low normalized T-cell clonal expansion. Expanded clones belonging to CD8+ T cells outnumbered, on average, those of CD4+.

The germline V and J ends were trimmed by 5 bases and 5 bases, with 14 bases remaining between them. Germline V CDR1 and CDR2: SGHTA, FQGNSA. This CDR3 region has 14 residues. Profiled with immunoSEQ multiplex PCR; TCRdb holds only in-frame clones, not every one. The sample records almost 35,000 clones, under 80% being singletons. The chain employs TRBV7-2 and TRBJ2-3; D is unclear. Sequences were derived from CD4+ or CD8+ T cells sorted from blood, sampled in a trial of the OX40 agonist ivuxolimab. The TCR sequence derives from an adult with an advanced solid tumor such as melanoma, head and neck, liver or kidney cancer. Here the CDR3 reads CASSLGQTLDTQYF. CDR3 DNA: TGTGCCAGCAGCCTCGGGCAGACCTTAGATACGCAGTATTTT.